This TCR beta chain was obtained from a study of blood T cells in healthy people across ages. This CDR3 contains 13 residues. The V end was cut by 7 bases, the J end by 0 bases, with 9 bases between. A sample-barcoded 5' primer and a J-beta primer mix were used in a second PCR of roughly 6 to 11 cycles. TCRdb reprocessed the 5' RACE reads via MiXCR and lists one record per CDR3 protein. Of 1,500,000 or so distinct CDR3 sequences in the sample, about 45% were seen once. The sequenced material came from blood. V is TRBV12-3 or TRBV12-4 and J is TRBJ2-5; D might be TRBD2 (6 bases). The sequence was obtained from a woman aged 18 to 35 in good health. The CDR3 DNA follows: TGTGCCAGCACCGCGGGAAACCAAGAGACCCAGTACTTC. Amino acids: CASTAGNQETQYF.